The clone carrying this T cell receptor beta chain was counted ten times or more. Selection required adequate fresh-frozen tumor tissue plus more than two years' survival data. PBMC sampling occurred before vaccination, two weeks after the third dose, and at progression. This entry is derived from a study of glioma-infiltrating T cells after dendritic cell vaccination. Study in general: Dendritic cell vaccination trial patients had either newly diagnosed or recurrent glioblastoma.

Method: immunoSEQ multiplex PCR; TCRdb's copy keeps in-frame clones and lacks some. The sample has around 96,000 clones; about 79% are singletons. CDR3 size: 15 residues. Germline V gene sequence: CDR1 MDHEN, CDR2 SYDVKM. Losses at the gene ends were 5 bases for V and 4 bases for J; bases not matched to a gene: 10. The sequence was collected from a human donor with glioblastoma. The sample in question was blood, obtained before dendritic cell vaccination. The rearrangement uses TRBV28 and TRBJ1-1, with TRBD1 identical over 7 bases. The CDR3 is CASSQILQGSTEAFF. CDR3 bases: TGTGCCAGCAGTCAAATCCTACAGGGGTCCACTGAAGCTTTCTTT.